Shown below are 3 T cell receptor beta chains from a single sample sequenced in a study of blood T cells in healthy people across ages. A second PCR, run for roughly 7 to 11 cycles, used a sample-barcoded 5' primer plus a J-beta primer mix. MiXCR, applied by TCRdb to the 5' RACE reads, yields one record per CDR3 protein. The sample has around 870,000 distinct CDR3 sequences; around 28% are singletons. Sequencing was performed on blood. Receptors were obtained from a woman older than 75 in good health.

There are a few counts of this clonotype. The genes are TRBV24-1 and TRBJ2-7, with D perhaps being TRBD1 or TRBD2 (7 bases each). Trimming took 2 bases from V and 6 from J, leaving 10 bases between them. This CDR3 has 13 amino acids. From germline, CDR1 is KGHDR and CDR2 SFDVKD. The CDR3 DNA sequence: TGTGCCACCAGTGATTCAGGGGGGGGCGAGCAGTACTTC. Protein product: CATSDSGGGEQYF.

The chain has TRBV11-2 and TRBJ1-1, with 7 bases identical to TRBD1. This CDR3 comprises 16 residues. The junction had 10 bases not matched to a gene; V was cut back by 5 bases and J by 1 base. Looked up from germline, CDR1 is SGHAT and CDR2 is FQNNGV. The CDR3 nucleotides are TGTGCCAGCAGCGTCGACAGGGCGTGGGGGAACACTGAAGCTTTCTTT. It translates to CASSVDRAWGNTEAFF.

The chain links TRBV12-3 or TRBV12-4 to TRBJ2-3, with D tentatively TRBD2 (6 bases). This CDR3 is built from 16 residues. Trimming removed 5 bases at V and 0 bases at J, with 15 bases between. The chain's CDR3 is CASSGDASVSTDTQYF. CDR3 nucleotides: TGTGCCAGCAGTGGGGATGCTAGCGTGAGCACAGATACGCAGTATTTT.